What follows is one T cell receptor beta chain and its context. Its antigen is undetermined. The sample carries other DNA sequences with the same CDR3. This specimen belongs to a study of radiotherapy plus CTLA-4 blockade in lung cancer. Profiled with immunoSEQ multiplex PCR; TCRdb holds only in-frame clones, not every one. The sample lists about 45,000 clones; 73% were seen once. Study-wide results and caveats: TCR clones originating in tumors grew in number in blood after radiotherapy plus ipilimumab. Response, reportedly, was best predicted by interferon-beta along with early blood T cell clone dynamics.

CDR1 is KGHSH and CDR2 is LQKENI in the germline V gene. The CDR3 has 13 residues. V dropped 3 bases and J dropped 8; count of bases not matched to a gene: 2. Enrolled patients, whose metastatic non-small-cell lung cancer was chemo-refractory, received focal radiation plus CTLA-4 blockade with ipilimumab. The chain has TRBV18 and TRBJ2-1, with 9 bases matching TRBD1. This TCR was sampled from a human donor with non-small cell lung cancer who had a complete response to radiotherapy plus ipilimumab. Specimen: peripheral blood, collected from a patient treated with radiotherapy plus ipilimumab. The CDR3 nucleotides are TGTGCCAGCTCACCGGGGACAGGGTATGAGCAGTTCTTC. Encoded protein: CASSPGTGYEQFF.